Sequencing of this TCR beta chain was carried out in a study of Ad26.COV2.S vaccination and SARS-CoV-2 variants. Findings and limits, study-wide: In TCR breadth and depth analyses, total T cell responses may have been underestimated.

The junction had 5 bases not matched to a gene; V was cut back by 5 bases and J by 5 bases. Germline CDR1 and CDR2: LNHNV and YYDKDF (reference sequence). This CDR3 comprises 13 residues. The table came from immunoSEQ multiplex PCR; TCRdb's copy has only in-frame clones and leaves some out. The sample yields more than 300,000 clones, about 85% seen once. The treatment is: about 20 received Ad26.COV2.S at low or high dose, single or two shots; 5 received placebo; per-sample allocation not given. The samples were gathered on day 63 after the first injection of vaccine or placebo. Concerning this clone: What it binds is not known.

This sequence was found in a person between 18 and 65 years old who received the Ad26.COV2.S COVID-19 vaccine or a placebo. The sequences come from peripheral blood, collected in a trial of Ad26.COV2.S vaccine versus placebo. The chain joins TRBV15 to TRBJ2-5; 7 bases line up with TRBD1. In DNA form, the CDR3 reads TGTGCCACCAGCCGCGACAGGGAGGAGACCCAGTACTTC. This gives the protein CATSRDREETQYF.